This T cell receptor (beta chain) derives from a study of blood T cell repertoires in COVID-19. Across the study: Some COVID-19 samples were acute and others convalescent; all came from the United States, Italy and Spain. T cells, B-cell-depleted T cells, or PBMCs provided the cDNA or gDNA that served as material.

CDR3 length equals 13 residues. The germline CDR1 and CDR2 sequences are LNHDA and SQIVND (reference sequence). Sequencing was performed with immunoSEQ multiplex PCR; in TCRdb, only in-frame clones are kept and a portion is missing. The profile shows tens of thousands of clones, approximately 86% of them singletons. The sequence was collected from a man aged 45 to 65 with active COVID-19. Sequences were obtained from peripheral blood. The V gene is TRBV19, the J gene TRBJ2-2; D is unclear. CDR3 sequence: CATLFGNTGELFF. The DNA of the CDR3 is TGTGCTACTTTGTTCGGGAACACCGGGGAGCTGTTTTTT.